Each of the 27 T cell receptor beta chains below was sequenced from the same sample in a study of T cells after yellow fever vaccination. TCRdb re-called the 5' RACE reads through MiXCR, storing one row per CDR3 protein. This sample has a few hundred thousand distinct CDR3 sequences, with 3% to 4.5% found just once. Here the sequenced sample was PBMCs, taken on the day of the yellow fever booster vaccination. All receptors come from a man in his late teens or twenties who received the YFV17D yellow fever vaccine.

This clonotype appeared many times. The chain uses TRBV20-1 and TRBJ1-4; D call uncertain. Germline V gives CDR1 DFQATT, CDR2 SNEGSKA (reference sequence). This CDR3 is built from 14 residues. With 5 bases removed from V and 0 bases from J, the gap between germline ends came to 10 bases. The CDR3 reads CSAPHSTTNEKLFF. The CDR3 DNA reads TGCAGTGCTCCTCACAGCACAACTAATGAAAAACTGTTTTTT.

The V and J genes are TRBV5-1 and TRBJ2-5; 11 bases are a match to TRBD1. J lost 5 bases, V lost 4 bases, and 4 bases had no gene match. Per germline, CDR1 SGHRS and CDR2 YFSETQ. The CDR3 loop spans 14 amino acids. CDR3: CASSRTGGEETQYF. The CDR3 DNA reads TGCGCCAGCAGCCGGACAGGGGGCGAGGAGACCCAGTACTTC.

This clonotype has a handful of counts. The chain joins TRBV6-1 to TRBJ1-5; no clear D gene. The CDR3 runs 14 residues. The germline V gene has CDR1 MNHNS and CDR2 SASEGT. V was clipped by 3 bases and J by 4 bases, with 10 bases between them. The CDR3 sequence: CASSDLGRNQPQHF. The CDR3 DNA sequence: TGTGCCAGCAGTGATTTAGGACGGAATCAGCCCCAGCATTTT.

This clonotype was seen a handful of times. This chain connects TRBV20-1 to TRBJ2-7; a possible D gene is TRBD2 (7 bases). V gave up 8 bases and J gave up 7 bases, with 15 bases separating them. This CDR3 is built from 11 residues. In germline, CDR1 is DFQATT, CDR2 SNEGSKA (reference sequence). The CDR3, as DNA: TGCAGTTTGGGGGGGCTGAGGGAGCAGTACTTC. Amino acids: CSLGGLREQYF.

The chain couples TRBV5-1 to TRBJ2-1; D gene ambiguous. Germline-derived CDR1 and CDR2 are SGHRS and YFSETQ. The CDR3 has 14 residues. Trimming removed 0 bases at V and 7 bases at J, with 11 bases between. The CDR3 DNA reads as TGCGCCAGCAGCTTGGGCTCAGCGACGAATGAGCAGTTCTTC. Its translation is CASSLGSATNEQFF.

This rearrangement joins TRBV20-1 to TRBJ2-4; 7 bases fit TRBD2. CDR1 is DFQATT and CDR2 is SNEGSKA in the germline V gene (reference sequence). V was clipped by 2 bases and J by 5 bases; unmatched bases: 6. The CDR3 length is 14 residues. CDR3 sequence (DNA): TGCAGTGCTAGAAGGGAAGGGAGGGAAAACATTCAGTACTTC. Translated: CSARREGRENIQYF.

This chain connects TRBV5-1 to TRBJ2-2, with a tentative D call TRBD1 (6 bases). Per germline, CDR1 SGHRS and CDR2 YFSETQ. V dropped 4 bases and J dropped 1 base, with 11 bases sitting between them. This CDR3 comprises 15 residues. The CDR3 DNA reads TGCGCCAGCAGCACCGGGACAAGGAACACCGGGGAGCTGTTTTTT. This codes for CASSTGTRNTGELFF.

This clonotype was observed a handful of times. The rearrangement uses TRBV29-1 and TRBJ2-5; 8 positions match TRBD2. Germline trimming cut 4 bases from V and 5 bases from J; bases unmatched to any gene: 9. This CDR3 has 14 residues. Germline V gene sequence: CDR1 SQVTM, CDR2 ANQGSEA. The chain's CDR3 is CSVGAGGPLETQYF. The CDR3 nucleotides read TGCAGCGTTGGGGCGGGGGGTCCCCTGGAGACCCAGTACTTC.

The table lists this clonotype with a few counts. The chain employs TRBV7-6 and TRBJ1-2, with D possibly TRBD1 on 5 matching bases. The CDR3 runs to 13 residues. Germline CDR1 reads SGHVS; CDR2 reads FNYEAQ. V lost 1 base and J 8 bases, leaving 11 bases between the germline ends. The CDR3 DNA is TGTGCCAGCAGCTTAGACGGACAAGAGGGCTACACCTTC. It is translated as CASSLDGQEGYTF.

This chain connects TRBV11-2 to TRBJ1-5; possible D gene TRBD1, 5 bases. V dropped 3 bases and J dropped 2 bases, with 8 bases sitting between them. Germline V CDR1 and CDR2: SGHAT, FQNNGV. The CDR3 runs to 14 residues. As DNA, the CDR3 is TGTGCCAGCAGCTTTCAGGGCGGCAATCAGCCCCAGCATTTT. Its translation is CASSFQGGNQPQHF.

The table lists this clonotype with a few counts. The CDR3 bases are TGTGCCAGCAGTTGGGACAGGGGGGTCCTTGGAGCTTTCTTT. It specifies CASSWDRGVLGAFF. The chain combines TRBV6-6 with TRBJ1-1; 11 positions agree with TRBD1. The CDR3 contains 14 residues. V was pared by 4 bases and J by 10 bases, with 8 bases of the junction left unmatched. Germline lookup yields CDR1 MNHNY and CDR2 SVGAGI (reference sequence).

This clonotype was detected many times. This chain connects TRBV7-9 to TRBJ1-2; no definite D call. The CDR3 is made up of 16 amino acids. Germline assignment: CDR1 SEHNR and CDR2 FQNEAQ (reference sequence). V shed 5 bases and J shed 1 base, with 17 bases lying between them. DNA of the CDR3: TGTGCCAGCAGCCCTCCTGGGATAACCTATAACTATGGCTACACCTTC. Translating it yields CASSPPGITYNYGYTF.

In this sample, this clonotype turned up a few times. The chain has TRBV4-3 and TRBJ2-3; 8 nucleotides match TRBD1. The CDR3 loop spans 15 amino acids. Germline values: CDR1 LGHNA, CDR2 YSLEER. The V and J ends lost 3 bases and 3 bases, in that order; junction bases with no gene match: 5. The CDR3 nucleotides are TGCGCCAGCAGCCAGGGACAGGAGGTTACAGATACGCAGTATTTT. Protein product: CASSQGQEVTDTQYF.

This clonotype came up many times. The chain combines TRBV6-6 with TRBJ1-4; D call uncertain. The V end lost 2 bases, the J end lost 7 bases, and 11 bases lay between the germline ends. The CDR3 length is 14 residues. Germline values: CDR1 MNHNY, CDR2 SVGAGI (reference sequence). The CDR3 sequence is CASSYPQESEKLFF. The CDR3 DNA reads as TGTGCCAGCAGTTACCCGCAGGAAAGTGAAAAACTGTTTTTT.

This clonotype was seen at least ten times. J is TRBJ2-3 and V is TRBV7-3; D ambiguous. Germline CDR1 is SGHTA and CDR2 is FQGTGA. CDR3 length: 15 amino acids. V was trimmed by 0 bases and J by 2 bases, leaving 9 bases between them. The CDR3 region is CASSLTGLFTDTQYF. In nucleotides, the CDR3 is TGTGCCAGCAGCTTAACTGGTTTATTCACAGATACGCAGTATTTT.

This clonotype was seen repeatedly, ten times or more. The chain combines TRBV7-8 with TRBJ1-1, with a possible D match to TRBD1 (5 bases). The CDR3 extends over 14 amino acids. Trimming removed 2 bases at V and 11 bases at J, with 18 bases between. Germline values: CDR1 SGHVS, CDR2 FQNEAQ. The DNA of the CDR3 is TGTGCCAGCAGCTTACTCGACCTCGTGGGGGGGGCTTTCTTT. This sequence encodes CASSLLDLVGGAFF.

This CDR3 reads CASSPRGGSLEQYV. CDR3 DNA: TGCGCCAGCAGCCCCCGGGGGGGCTCGCTCGAGCAGTACGTC. The chain is built from TRBV10-2 and TRBJ2-7, with TRBD2 matching 8 bases. The CDR3 totals 14 residues. The germline gives CDR1 WSHSY, CDR2 SAAADI. J gave up 6 bases and V 6 bases, and 10 bases lay outside the gene matches.

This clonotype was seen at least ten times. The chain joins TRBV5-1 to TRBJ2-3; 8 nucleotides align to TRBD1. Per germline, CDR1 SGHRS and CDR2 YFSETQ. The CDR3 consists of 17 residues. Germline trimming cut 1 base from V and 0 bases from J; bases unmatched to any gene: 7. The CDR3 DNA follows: TGCGCCAGCAGCTTGATAACAGGGGGATTTAGCACAGATACGCAGTATTTT. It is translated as CASSLITGGFSTDTQYF.

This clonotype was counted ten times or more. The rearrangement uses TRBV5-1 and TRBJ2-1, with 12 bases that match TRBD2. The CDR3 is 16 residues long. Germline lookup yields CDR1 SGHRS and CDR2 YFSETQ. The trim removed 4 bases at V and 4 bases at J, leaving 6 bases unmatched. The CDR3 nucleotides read TGCGCCAGCAGCCCCGGACTAGCGGGGACTTACAATGAGCAGTTCTTC. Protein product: CASSPGLAGTYNEQFF.

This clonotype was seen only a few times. This CDR3 reads CASSHRTPLRYTF. The CDR3 nucleotides read TGTGCCAGCAGCCATAGGACGCCTCTTCGCTACACCTTC. The chain carries TRBV3-1 and TRBJ1-2; D ambiguous. The V and J ends lost 3 bases and 9 bases respectively, with 14 bases between them. The CDR3 is 13 residues long. The germline V gene has CDR1 LGHDT and CDR2 YNNKEL (reference sequence). Filled out from reference TRBV3-1 and TRBJ1-2, the complete variable domain reads DTAVSQTPKYLVTQMGNDKSIKCEQNLGHDTMYWYKQDSKKFLKIMFSYNNKELIINETVPNRFSPKSPDKAHLNLHINSLELGDSAVYFCASSHRTPLRYTFGSGTRLTVV.

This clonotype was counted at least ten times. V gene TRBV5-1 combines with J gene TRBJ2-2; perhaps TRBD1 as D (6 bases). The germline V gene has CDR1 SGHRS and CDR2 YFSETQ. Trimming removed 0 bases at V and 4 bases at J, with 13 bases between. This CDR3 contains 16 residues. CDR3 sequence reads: CASSLVGAIGTGELFF. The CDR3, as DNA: TGCGCCAGCAGCTTGGTGGGGGCAATTGGCACCGGGGAGCTGTTTTTT.

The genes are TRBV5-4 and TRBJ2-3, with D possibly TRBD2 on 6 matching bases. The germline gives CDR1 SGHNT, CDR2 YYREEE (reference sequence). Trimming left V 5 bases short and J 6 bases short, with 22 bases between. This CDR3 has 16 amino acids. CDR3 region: CASRGSRDSSRDTQYF. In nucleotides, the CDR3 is TGTGCCAGCAGAGGGAGCCGGGACTCCTCCCGGGATACGCAGTATTTT. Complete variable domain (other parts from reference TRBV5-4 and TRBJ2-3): ETGVTQSPTHLIKTRGQQVTLRCSSQSGHNTVSWYQQALGQGPQFIFQYYREEENGRGNFPPRFSGLQFPNYSSELNVNALELDDSALYLCASRGSRDSSRDTQYFGPGTRLTVL.

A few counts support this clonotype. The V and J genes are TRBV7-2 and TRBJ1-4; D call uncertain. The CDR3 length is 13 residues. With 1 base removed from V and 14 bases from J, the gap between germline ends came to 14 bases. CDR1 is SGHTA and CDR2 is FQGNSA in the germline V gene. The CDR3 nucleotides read TGTGCCAGCAGCTTAGGGGCGACGGAAACTCTGTTTTTT. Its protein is CASSLGATETLFF.

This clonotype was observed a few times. This chain's CDR3 is CASSDRVGEQFF. In DNA form, the CDR3 reads TGTGCCAGCAGTGACAGGGTGGGGGAGCAGTTCTTC. The V gene is TRBV6-4, the J gene TRBJ2-1, with D hard to call. The germline gives CDR1 MRHNA, CDR2 SNTAGT. V gave up 2 bases and J gave up 10 bases, with 9 bases separating them. There are 12 residues in the CDR3.

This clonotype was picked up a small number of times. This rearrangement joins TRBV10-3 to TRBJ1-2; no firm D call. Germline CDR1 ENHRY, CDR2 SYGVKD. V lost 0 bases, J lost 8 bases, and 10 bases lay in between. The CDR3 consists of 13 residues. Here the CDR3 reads CAISESALNGYTF. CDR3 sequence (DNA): TGTGCCATCAGTGAGTCGGCACTCAACGGCTACACCTTC.

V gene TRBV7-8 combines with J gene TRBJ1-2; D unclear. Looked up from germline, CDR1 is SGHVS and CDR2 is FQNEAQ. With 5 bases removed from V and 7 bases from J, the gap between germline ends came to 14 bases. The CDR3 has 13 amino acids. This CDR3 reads CASSPLGVRGYTF. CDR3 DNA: TGTGCCAGCAGCCCGTTAGGTGTGCGTGGCTACACCTTC.

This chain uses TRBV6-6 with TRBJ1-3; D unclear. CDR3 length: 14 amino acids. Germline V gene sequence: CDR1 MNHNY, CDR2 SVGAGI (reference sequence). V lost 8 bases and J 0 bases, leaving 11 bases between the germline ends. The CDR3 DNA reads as TGTGCCAGCTGGTCCCTGGACTCTGGAAACACCATATATTTT. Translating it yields CASWSLDSGNTIYF.